The 31 T cell receptor beta chains below all came from one sample that was sequenced in a study of blood T cells in healthy people across ages. It was with a sample-barcoded 5' primer and a J-beta primer mix that a second PCR of roughly 7 to 12 cycles was run. TCRdb called the 5' RACE reads again in MiXCR, with one record for every CDR3 protein. Seen here are around 1.5 million distinct CDR3 sequences, 30% to 40% observed once, and the top ten hold over 9%. The specimen was blood. Receptors originate from a woman aged 25 to 39 in good health.

This clonotype came up many times. The chain employs TRBV10-3 and TRBJ2-5; 8 bases match TRBD1. V trimming: 4 bases; J trimming: 5 bases; junction bases outside the gene matches: 0. Germline-derived CDR1 and CDR2 are ENHRY and SYGVKD. This CDR3 is built from 12 residues. Here the CDR3 DNA reads TGTGCCATCAGTGGGACAGGGGAGACCCAGTACTTC. The encoded protein is CAISGTGETQYF.

The chain links TRBV9 to TRBJ2-3, with 7 positions matching TRBD1. The germline gives CDR1 SGDLS, CDR2 YYNGEE. This CDR3 region has 15 residues. J was trimmed by 5 bases and V by 6 bases; bases with no gene match: 12. The CDR3 coding sequence is TGTGCCAGCACTTTGTCGGGACAGACTAAAGATACGCAGTATTTT. Protein sequence: CASTLSGQTKDTQYF. Supplemented by reference TRBV9 and TRBJ2-3, the full variable domain reads DSGVTQTPKHLITATGQRVTLRCSPRSGDLSVYWYQQSLDQGLQFLIQYYNGEERAKGNILERFSAQQFPDLHSELNLSSLELGDSALYFCASTLSGQTKDTQYFGPGTRLTVL.

V usage is TRBV4-1 and J usage is TRBJ2-1; D unresolved. The CDR3 spans 13 residues. In germline, CDR1 is MGHRA, CDR2 YSYEKL. Trimming left V 1 base short and J 8 bases short, with 9 bases between. The DNA for the CDR3 is TGCGCCAGCAGCCAAGGGGTGGTCCATGAGCAGTTCTTC. Amino acids: CASSQGVVHEQFF.

This clonotype was counted only a few times. This chain joins TRBV12-3 or TRBV12-4 and TRBJ2-3; 7 positions match TRBD2. After removal of 7 bases from V and 2 bases from J, the junction contained 6 bases not matched to a gene. The CDR3 runs to 14 residues. CDR3 DNA sequence: TGTGCCAGCAACGGAGCGGGGCTCACAGATACGCAGTATTTT. Amino acids: CASNGAGLTDTQYF.

This clonotype has at least ten counts. The chain joins TRBV27 to TRBJ2-7, with a possible D match to TRBD2 (6 bases). V dropped 5 bases and J dropped 3 bases, with 20 bases sitting between them. Germline CDR1 reads MNHEY; CDR2 reads SMNVEV (reference sequence). The CDR3 is 16 amino acids. DNA of the CDR3: TGTGCCAGCAGTGAGGGTCTCGGGCGGGGAAACTACGAGCAGTACTTC. The encoded protein is CASSEGLGRGNYEQYF.

The V gene is TRBV10-3, the J gene TRBJ2-7; TRBD2 agrees at 10 bases. The junction had 7 bases not matched to a gene; V was cut back by 1 base and J by 1 base. The length of the CDR3 is 17 residues. Per germline, CDR1 ENHRY and CDR2 SYGVKD. CDR3 loop: CAISEYPSGGPSYEQYF. As DNA, the CDR3 is TGTGCCATCAGTGAGTATCCTAGCGGGGGACCTTCCTACGAGCAGTACTTC.

The chain recombines TRBV4-1 with TRBJ2-3, with no clear D. The CDR3 covers 15 residues. With 0 bases removed from V and 1 base from J, the gap between germline ends came to 8 bases. Germline CDR1 reads MGHRA; CDR2 reads YSYEKL. The CDR3 loop is CASSQDMAGTDTQYF. The CDR3 DNA follows: TGCGCCAGCAGCCAAGATATGGCAGGCACAGATACGCAGTATTTT.

V usage is TRBV28 and J usage is TRBJ2-1, with D perhaps matching TRBD2 (6 bases). The CDR3 length is 16 residues. Germline V gene sequence: CDR1 MDHEN, CDR2 SYDVKM. Between the trimmed V and J ends, which lost 1 base and 0 bases, there was a span of 10 bases. The CDR3 protein is CASSLYAGSSYNEQFF. Here the CDR3 DNA reads TGTGCCAGCAGTTTATATGCGGGGAGCTCCTACAATGAGCAGTTCTTC.

The V call is TRBV5-1, the J call TRBJ2-5, with D tentatively TRBD1 (6 bases). The length of the CDR3 is 13 residues. Germline V gene lookup returns CDR1 SGHRS and CDR2 YFSETQ. V gave up 4 bases and J gave up 11 bases, with 18 bases separating them. The CDR3 nucleotides are TGCGCCAGCAGCAACGGACCACCAGGGGAGCAGTACTTC. Translating it yields CASSNGPPGEQYF.

This clonotype has just a few counts. The chain links TRBV10-2 to TRBJ2-1; 9 bases are a match to TRBD1. Germline V gives CDR1 WSHSY, CDR2 SAAADI. J lost 3 bases, V lost 6 bases, and 3 bases had no gene match. The CDR3 is 14 residues long. The DNA of the CDR3 is TGCGCCAGCAGGGACAGGGGTATCTACAATGAGCAGTTCTTC. Encoded protein: CASRDRGIYNEQFF.

As DNA, the CDR3 is TGTGCCTGGATAAGGAAAGGGGCTGCAACTAATGAAAAACTGTTTTTT. Residues: CAWIRKGAATNEKLFF. The chain uses TRBV30 and TRBJ1-4; a weak D match, TRBD1 (5 bases). The CDR3 is 16 residues long. The V end was cut by 4 bases, the J end by 0 bases, with 15 bases between. Germline V CDR1 and CDR2: GTSNPN, SVGIG (reference sequence).

The genes are TRBV5-6 and TRBJ2-3; 7 bases fit TRBD2. CDR3 length: 15 amino acids. Trimming removed 0 bases from V and 5 bases from J; junction bases left unmatched: 6. The germline gives CDR1 SGHDT, CDR2 YYEEEE. The CDR3 DNA sequence: TGTGCCAGCAGCTTGGCCGGGGCTAGCGGAGATACGCAGTATTTT. Protein sequence: CASSLAGASGDTQYF. Full variable domain (rest looked up from reference TRBV5-6 and TRBJ2-3): DAGVTQSPTHLIKTRGQQVTLRCSPKSGHDTVSWYQQALGQGPQFIFQYYEEEERQRGNFPDRFSGHQFPNYSSELNVNALLLGDSALYLCASSLAGASGDTQYFGPGTRLTVL.

The table lists this clonotype with a few counts. The chain joins TRBV4-2 to TRBJ2-2; D may be TRBD1 or TRBD2 (5 bases each). This CDR3 contains 18 residues. Germline CDR1 reads LGHNA; CDR2 reads YNFKEQ. Trimming stripped 4 bases from V and 3 bases from J, with 21 bases between. The CDR3 region is CASSLPGVGDRYTGELFF. The DNA for the CDR3 is TGTGCCAGCAGCCTCCCCGGGGTGGGTGACAGATACACCGGGGAGCTGTTTTTT.

This clonotype was seen only a few times. The chain couples TRBV20-1 to TRBJ2-3; no clear D. The CDR3 is 13 amino acids. V was trimmed by 2 bases and J by 0 bases, leaving 6 bases between them. Germline assignment: CDR1 DFQATT and CDR2 SNEGSKA (reference sequence). This chain's CDR3 is CSARPPSTDTQYF. The CDR3 DNA follows: TGCAGTGCTAGACCTCCTAGCACAGATACGCAGTATTTT.

In this sample, this clonotype turned up a few times. V usage is TRBV13 and J usage is TRBJ2-7; 13 positions agree with TRBD2. The CDR3 runs to 16 residues. The germline V gene has CDR1 PRHDT and CDR2 FYEKMQ (reference sequence). V trimming: 5 bases; J trimming: 4 bases; junction bases outside the gene matches: 8. CDR3 in DNA: TGTGCCAGCAGCCCCGGGACTAGCGGGATGGGGTACGAGCAGTACTTC. The encoded protein is CASSPGTSGMGYEQYF.

To note about this clonotype: A read error may produce the germline difference seen at one junction end. The chain carries TRBV4-1 and TRBJ2-1, with 7 bases matching TRBD1. The CDR3 runs to 15 residues. Germline V gene data show CDR1 as MGHRA and CDR2 as YSYEKL. The CDR3 here is CAGSQGTGEYNEQFF. The CDR3 nucleotides read TGCGCCGGCAGCCAAGGAACAGGGGAATACAATGAGCAGTTCTTC.

V usage is TRBV6-4 and J usage is TRBJ2-1, with 10 bases matching TRBD1. The CDR3 totals 16 residues. J gave up 6 bases and V 0 bases, and 5 bases lay outside the gene matches. In germline, CDR1 is MRHNA, CDR2 SNTAGT. The CDR3 nucleotides read TGTGCCAGCAGTGACTCCAGGACAGGGGGTCTCAATGAGCAGTTCTTC. Translated: CASSDSRTGGLNEQFF.

As concerns this clonotype: A read error may account for a junction end that differs from germline. The chain carries TRBV30 and TRBJ2-6; the D call may be TRBD1 or TRBD2 (5 bases each). The CDR3 extends over 13 amino acids. In germline, CDR1 is GTSNPN, CDR2 SVGIG (reference sequence). This chain's CDR3 is CAWSVHGANVRTF. The DNA for the CDR3 is TGTGCCTGGAGTGTACACGGGGCCAACGTCCGGACTTTC.

V usage is TRBV6-1 and J usage is TRBJ2-1; 11 bases agree with TRBD2. V trimming: 5 bases; J trimming: 6 bases; junction bases outside the gene matches: 9. Germline CDR1 reads MNHNS; CDR2 reads SASEGT. This CDR3 spans 16 amino acids. CDR3 loop: CASSLKTSGITNEQFF. Here the CDR3 DNA reads TGTGCCAGCAGTCTCAAGACTAGCGGGATTACCAATGAGCAGTTCTTC.

The rearrangement joins TRBV24-1 to TRBJ2-2, with D perhaps matching TRBD2 (5 bases). This CDR3 has 18 residues. Trimming stripped 4 bases from V and 0 bases from J, with 17 bases between. Germline V gene sequence: CDR1 KGHDR, CDR2 SFDVKD. In nucleotides, the CDR3 is TGTGCCACCAGTGACCCTGGACTCGCCAGCTCGAACACCGGGGAGCTGTTTTTT. As protein: CATSDPGLASSNTGELFF.

This clonotype was counted a single time. This chain uses TRBV5-1 with TRBJ2-5, with D tentatively TRBD2 (6 bases). Germline CDR1 is SGHRS and CDR2 is YFSETQ. The CDR3 loop spans 15 amino acids. Trimming stripped 0 bases from V and 4 bases from J, with 13 bases between. CDR3 DNA: TGCGCCAGCAGCTTGGGCGGGATCCTCGGAGAGACCCAGTACTTC. Translation gives CASSLGGILGETQYF.

This clonotype was detected only a few times. For the CDR3, the DNA is TGTGCCAGCAGCTTAACGGGGACTAGCATCTACGAGCAGTACTTC. Protein sequence: CASSLTGTSIYEQYF. The chain uses TRBV7-3 and TRBJ2-5; 9 bases fit TRBD2. The DNA end favors TRBJ2-7, so the J call may be wrong. The germline V gene has CDR1 SGHTA and CDR2 FQGTGA. There are 15 residues in the CDR3.

The chain has TRBV6-5 and TRBJ2-7; TRBD1 matches at 10 bases. This CDR3 is built from 13 residues. The germline CDR1 and CDR2 sequences are MNHEY and SVGAGI. V trimming: 7 bases; J trimming: 5 bases; junction bases outside the gene matches: 5. The CDR3 nucleotides are TGTGCCAGCATCCGGACAGGGGGGCACGAGCAGTACTTC. Translated, it gives CASIRTGGHEQYF.

V usage is TRBV7-9 and J usage is TRBJ2-5; 10 nucleotides line up with TRBD1. This CDR3 is built from 15 residues. Germline CDR1 and CDR2: SEHNR and FQNEAQ (reference sequence). Unmatched junction bases numbered 8, after V lost 5 bases and J lost 5 bases. The CDR3 coding sequence is TGTGCCAGCAGCATAGGGACAGGGGACGCGGAGACCCAGTACTTC. Encoded protein: CASSIGTGDAETQYF.

This chain joins TRBV10-3 and TRBJ1-1; tentatively, D is TRBD1 (6 bases). Germline-derived CDR1 and CDR2 are ENHRY and SYGVKD. V was shortened by 3 bases and J by 6 bases, with 8 bases between the two germline ends. This CDR3 is 12 amino acids long. CDR3 nucleotides: TGTGCCATCAGTGAAGGGGGGTCTGAAGCTTTCTTT. It specifies CAISEGGSEAFF.

The CDR3 loop is CSAPRRDTEAFF. CDR3 DNA sequence: TGCAGTGCTCCACGAAGGGACACTGAAGCTTTCTTT. The chain joins TRBV20-1 to TRBJ1-1; D is undetermined. The CDR3 runs 12 residues. The V end was cut by 5 bases, the J end by 3 bases, with 10 bases between. Germline-derived CDR1 and CDR2 are DFQATT and SNEGSKA (reference sequence).

The V and J genes are TRBV15 and TRBJ2-7; 7 positions agree with TRBD2. Trimming cost V 3 bases and J 6 bases; bases outside gene matches: 11. Germline CDR1 is LNHNV and CDR2 is YYDKDF (reference sequence). This CDR3 region has 15 residues. The chain's CDR3 is CATSSGGERLVEQYF. The CDR3 bases are TGTGCCACCAGCAGTGGGGGGGAGAGGTTGGTCGAGCAGTACTTC.

The genes are TRBV7-9 and TRBJ1-2; 7 bases are shared with TRBD1. The CDR3 is made up of 15 amino acids. Germline lookup yields CDR1 SEHNR and CDR2 FQNEAQ (reference sequence). The V gene end was trimmed by 6 bases and the J gene end by 1 base; junction bases not matched to a gene: 8. CDR3 sequence reads: CASRGWTGGNYGYTF. CDR3 sequence (DNA): TGTGCCAGCAGGGGATGGACAGGAGGTAACTATGGCTACACCTTC. Looking up the rest from reference TRBV7-9 and TRBJ1-2 gives the full variable domain: DTGVSQNPRHKITKRGQNVTFRCDPISEHNRLYWYRQTLGQGPEFLTYFQNEAQLEKSRLLSDRFSAERPKGSFSTLEIQRTEQGDSAMYLCASRGWTGGNYGYTFGSGTRLTVV.

The chain links TRBV3-1 to TRBJ2-5, with 10 nucleotides matching TRBD2. Germline assignment: CDR1 LGHDT and CDR2 YNNKEL (reference sequence). The J segment lost 4 bases and the V segment lost 6 bases, leaving 8 bases of the junction unmatched. There are 15 residues in the CDR3. In nucleotides, the CDR3 is TGTGCCAGCAGTCTGAAGCGGGGGGGAGGAGAGACCCAGTACTTC. It codes for CASSLKRGGGETQYF.

This chain connects TRBV7-9 to TRBJ2-4; 11 nucleotides line up with TRBD2. The DNA end favors TRBJ2-7, so the J call may be wrong. This CDR3 contains 16 residues. Germline V CDR1 and CDR2: SEHNR, FQNEAQ (reference sequence). CDR3 DNA: TGTGCCAGCAGCTCCCGACTAGCGGGACAAACCTGCGAGCAGTACTTC. As protein: CASSSRLAGQTCEQYF.

This clonotype was found a few times. The chain uses TRBV28 and TRBJ1-1; 11 bases map to TRBD1. This CDR3 contains 15 residues. J lost 11 bases, V lost 6 bases, and 14 bases had no gene match. Per the germline V gene, CDR1 is MDHEN and CDR2 is SYDVKM. CDR3 loop: CASSSFRRTGGEAFF. CDR3 coding DNA: TGTGCCAGCAGCTCCTTTCGAAGGACAGGGGGCGAGGCTTTCTTT.